Listed here is a single T cell receptor (beta chain). The sample originates from a study of blood T cell repertoires in COVID-19. Overall study context: Italy, Spain and the United States were the sources of the convalescent and acute COVID-19 samples. Sample material is recorded as cDNA or gDNA derived from T cells, B-cell-depleted T cells, or PBMCs.

From germline, CDR1 is SGHDT and CDR2 YYEEEE. Germline trimming cut 5 bases from V and 1 base from J; bases unmatched to any gene: 4. The CDR3 spans 15 residues. Assay: immunoSEQ multiplex PCR; the TCRdb copy retains only in-frame clones and omits some. In the table there are 200,000 to 250,000 clones, 65% to 85% of which are singletons. The J gene is TRBJ2-2, the V gene TRBV5-6, with 8 bases identical to TRBD2. Input material: peripheral blood. The sequence came from a woman aged 55 to 70 with acute or convalescent COVID-19. CDR3 bases: TGTGCCAGCAGACCCAGCGGGAGGAACACCGGGGAGCTGTTTTTT. It codes for CASRPSGRNTGELFF. Full variable domain (outside the CDR3, taken from reference TRBV5-6 and TRBJ2-2): DAGVTQSPTHLIKTRGQQVTLRCSPKSGHDTVSWYQQALGQGPQFIFQYYEEEERQRGNFPDRFSGHQFPNYSSELNVNALLLGDSALYLCASRPSGRNTGELFFGEGSRLTVL.